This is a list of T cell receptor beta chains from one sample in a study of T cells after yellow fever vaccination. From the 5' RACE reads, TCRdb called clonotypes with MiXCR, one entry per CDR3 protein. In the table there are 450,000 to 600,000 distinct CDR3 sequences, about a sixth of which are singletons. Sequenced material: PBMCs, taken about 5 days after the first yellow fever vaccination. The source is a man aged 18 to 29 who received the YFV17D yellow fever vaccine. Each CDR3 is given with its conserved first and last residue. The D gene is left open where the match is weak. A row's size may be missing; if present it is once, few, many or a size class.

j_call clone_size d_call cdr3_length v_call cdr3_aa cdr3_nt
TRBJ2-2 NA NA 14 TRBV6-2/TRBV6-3 CASSYSQAAGELFF TGTGCCAGCAGTTACTCCCAAGCTGCCGGGGAGCTGTTTTTT
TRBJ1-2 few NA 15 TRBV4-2 CASSQDHSANYGYTF TGTGCCAGCAGCCAAGATCACAGTGCTAACTATGGCTACACCTTC
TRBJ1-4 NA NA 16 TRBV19 CASTAGPPGTNEKLFF TGTGCCAGTACCGCCGGGCCCCCGGGGACTAATGAAAAACTGTTTTTT
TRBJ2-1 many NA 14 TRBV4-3 CASSQDRWLNEQFF TGCGCCAGCAGCCAAGATCGCTGGCTCAATGAGCAGTTCTTC
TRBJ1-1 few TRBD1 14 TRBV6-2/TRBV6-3 CASSPGRGGAEAFF TGTGCCAGCAGCCCTGGCAGGGGGGGAGCTGAAGCTTTCTTT
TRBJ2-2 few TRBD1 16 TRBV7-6 CASSNDRAPNTGELFF TGTGCCAGCAGTAATGACAGGGCCCCGAACACCGGGGAGCTGTTTTTT
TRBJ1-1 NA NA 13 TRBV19 CASSELFLTEAFF TGTGCCAGTTCGGAGTTGTTCCTCACTGAAGCTTTCTTT
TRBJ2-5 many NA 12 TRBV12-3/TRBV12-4 CASSLQEETQYF TGTGCCAGCAGTTTACAGGAAGAGACCCAGTACTTC
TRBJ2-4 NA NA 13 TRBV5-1 CASSQGTKNIQYF TGCGCCAGCAGCCAGGGTACCAAAAACATTCAGTACTTC
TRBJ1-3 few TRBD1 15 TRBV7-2 CASSATGVGGNTIYF TGTGCCAGCAGCGCAACAGGGGTGGGTGGAAACACCATATATTTT
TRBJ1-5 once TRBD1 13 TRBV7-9 CASSTQGDQTQHF TGTGCCAGCAGCACACAGGGGGATCAGACCCAGCATTTT
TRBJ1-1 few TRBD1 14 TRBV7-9 CASSTTGAAAEAFF TGTGCCAGCAGTACGACAGGGGCGGCGGCTGAAGCTTTCTTT
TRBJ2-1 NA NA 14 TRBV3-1 CASSQDPLGLRQFF TGTGCCAGCAGCCAAGACCCCCTAGGCTTGAGGCAGTTCTTC
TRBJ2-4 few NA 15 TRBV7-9 CASSSAGPMSYIRYF TGTGCCAGCAGCTCCGCGGGACCCATGTCCTATATTCGGTACTTC
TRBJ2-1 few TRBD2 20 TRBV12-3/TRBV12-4 CASSSVWGLAGGPSYNEQFF TGTGCCAGCAGTTCTGTGTGGGGACTAGCGGGGGGCCCTTCCTACAATGAGCAGTTCTTC
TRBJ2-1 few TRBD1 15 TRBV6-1 CASREFGTGDDEQFF TGTGCCAGCAGGGAGTTTGGGACAGGGGACGATGAGCAGTTCTTC
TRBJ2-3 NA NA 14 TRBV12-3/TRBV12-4 CASSLAGGRSTQYF TGTGCCAGCAGTTTAGCGGGGGGGCGGTCGACGCAGTATTTT
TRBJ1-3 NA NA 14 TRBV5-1 CASKSERAGNTIYF TGCGCCAGCAAGTCCGAAAGGGCTGGAAACACCATATATTTT
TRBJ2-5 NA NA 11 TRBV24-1 CATSLWETQYF TGTGCCACCAGCCTGTGGGAGACCCAGTACTTC
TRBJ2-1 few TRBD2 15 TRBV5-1 CASSSTSGVYNEQFF TGCGCCAGCAGTTCCACTAGCGGGGTCTACAATGAGCAGTTCTTC
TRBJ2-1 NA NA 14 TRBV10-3 CAISESRVTLEHFF TGTGCCATCAGTGAGTCGCGAGTGACCCTGGAGCATTTCTTC
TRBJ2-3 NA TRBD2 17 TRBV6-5 CASSYSGLAGSTDTQYF TGTGCCAGCAGTTACTCGGGACTAGCGGGGAGCACAGATACGCAGTATTTT
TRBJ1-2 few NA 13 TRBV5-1 CASSLAPDYGYTF TGCGCCAGCAGCTTGGCCCCAGATTATGGCTACACCTTC
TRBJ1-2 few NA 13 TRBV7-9 CASRKGDNYGYTF TGTGCCAGCCGGAAGGGGGATAACTATGGCTACACCTTC
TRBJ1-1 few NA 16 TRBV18 CASSPSWGTGNTEAFF TGTGCCAGCTCACCAAGTTGGGGGACGGGGAACACTGAAGCTTTCTTT
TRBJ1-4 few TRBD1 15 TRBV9 CASSPDRETNEKLFF TGTGCCAGCAGCCCCGACAGGGAAACTAATGAAAAACTGTTTTTT
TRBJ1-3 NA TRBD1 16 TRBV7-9 CASRPVGQGSGNTIYF TGTGCCAGCAGACCGGTGGGACAGGGGTCTGGAAACACCATATATTTT
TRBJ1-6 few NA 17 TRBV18 CASSYGQGGMNNSPLHF TGTGCCAGCTCCTACGGACAAGGGGGGATGAATAATTCACCCCTCCACTTT
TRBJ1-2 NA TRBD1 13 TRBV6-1 CASSPQDRIKHTF TGTGCCAGCAGTCCCCAGGACAGGATCAAGCACACCTTC
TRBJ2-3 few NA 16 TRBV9 CASSVEAGRVTDTQYF TGTGCCAGCAGCGTAGAGGCCGGAAGAGTCACAGATACGCAGTATTTT
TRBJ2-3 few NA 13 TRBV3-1 CASSQSGGNTQYF TGTGCCAGCAGCCAAAGCGGCGGAAATACGCAGTATTTT
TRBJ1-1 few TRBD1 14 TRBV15 CATSRLSRQGPAFF TGTGCCACCAGCAGACTGTCTCGACAGGGTCCAGCTTTCTTT
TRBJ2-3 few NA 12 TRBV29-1 CSVASGTDTQYF TGCAGCGTTGCTAGCGGCACAGATACGCAGTATTTT
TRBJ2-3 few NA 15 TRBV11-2 CASSLERSFTDTQYF TGTGCCAGCAGCTTAGAGCGGTCCTTCACAGATACGCAGTATTTT
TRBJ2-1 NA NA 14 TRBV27 CASSDFNSYNEQFF TGTGCCAGCAGTGACTTTAACTCCTACAATGAGCAGTTCTTC
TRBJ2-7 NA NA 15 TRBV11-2 CASSSSDVSSYEQYF TGTGCCAGCAGCTCCTCGGACGTGAGCTCCTACGAGCAGTACTTC
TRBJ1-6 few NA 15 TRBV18 CASSGEKIQNSPLHF TGTGCCAGCTCAGGGGAGAAGATCCAAAATTCACCCCTCCACTTT
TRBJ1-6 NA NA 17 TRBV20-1 CSAVRVDLSSYNSPLHF TGCAGTGCGGTCCGGGTTGATTTGAGCTCCTATAATTCACCCCTCCACTTT
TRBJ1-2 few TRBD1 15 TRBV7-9 CASSTPDRANYGYTF TGTGCCAGCAGCACCCCTGACAGGGCTAACTATGGCTACACCTTC
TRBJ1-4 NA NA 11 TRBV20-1 CSAGRSEKLFF TGCAGTGCTGGGAGGAGTGAAAAACTGTTTTTT
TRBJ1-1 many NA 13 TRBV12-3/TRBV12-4 CASSDRGDTEAFF TGTGCCAGCAGTGATAGGGGAGACACTGAAGCTTTCTTT
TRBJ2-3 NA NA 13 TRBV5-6 CASKTLHTDTQYF TGTGCCAGCAAGACACTACACACAGATACGCAGTATTTT
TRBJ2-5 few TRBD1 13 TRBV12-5 CASGLGQLETQYF TGTGCTAGTGGTCTGGGACAGCTCGAGACCCAGTACTTC
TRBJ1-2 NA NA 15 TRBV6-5 CARSYSATADYGYTF TGTGCCAGAAGTTACTCGGCCACTGCTGACTATGGCTACACCTTC